The rows below give T cell receptor beta chains drawn from one sample of a study of T cell responses to AZD1222 COVID-19 vaccine. Sequenced by immunoSEQ multiplex PCR; TCRdb stores in-frame clones only, minus some. The sample contains roughly 140,000 clones, 85% to 95% of which appear only once. The starting material was peripheral blood, obtained after recovery from COVID-19. The receptors shown here come from an adult who had recovered from COVID-19. Both conserved end residues are part of each CDR3. D genes are given only for firm matches.

cdr3_length: 17; v_call: TRBV27; j_call: TRBJ1-1; d_call: TRBD1; cdr3_nt: TGTGCCAGCAGCGCCGGACAGGGGGCGGGAATGAACACTGAAGCTTTCTTT; cdr3_aa: CASSAGQGAGMNTEAFF
cdr3_length: 14; v_call: TRBV5-1; j_call: TRBJ1-4; d_call: NA; cdr3_nt: TGCGCCAGCAGTATTGGTGGGGCTGACGAAAAACTGTTTTTT; cdr3_aa: CASSIGGADEKLFF
cdr3_length: 15; v_call: TRBV29-1; j_call: TRBJ2-7; d_call: TRBD1; cdr3_nt: TGCAGCGTTGAACGCCCCGGGACAGCCCGAGGGGAGCAGTACTTC; cdr3_aa: CSVERPGTARGEQYF
cdr3_length: 13; v_call: TRBV7-9; j_call: TRBJ1-2; d_call: TRBD1; cdr3_nt: TGTGCCGTAGGGACAGTCTCCAACTATGGCTACACCTTC; cdr3_aa: CAVGTVSNYGYTF
cdr3_length: 15; v_call: TRBV7-9; j_call: TRBJ1-1; d_call: NA; cdr3_nt: TGTGCCAGCAGCATATGGACGAACCAGAACACTGAAGCTTTCTTT; cdr3_aa: CASSIWTNQNTEAFF
cdr3_length: 15; v_call: TRBV6-5; j_call: TRBJ2-4; d_call: TRBD2; cdr3_nt: TGTGCCAGCAGAGCGGGAGCTGGGGCCAAAAACATTCAGTACTTC; cdr3_aa: CASRAGAGAKNIQYF
cdr3_length: 15; v_call: TRBV11-2; j_call: TRBJ2-7; d_call: NA; cdr3_nt: TGTGCCAGCAGGTCGATCGGGGGGCCAAACTACGAGCAGTACTTC; cdr3_aa: CASRSIGGPNYEQYF
cdr3_length: 14; v_call: TRBV4-2; j_call: TRBJ2-1; d_call: TRBD2; cdr3_nt: TGTGCCAGCAGACCCGGTGATAGCGGGAATGAGCAGTTCTTC; cdr3_aa: CASRPGDSGNEQFF
cdr3_length: 19; v_call: TRBV5-1; j_call: TRBJ2-1; d_call: NA; cdr3_nt: TGCGCCAGCAGCTTGGGTGGTGGGATGAGCGGAGAAAGCTACAATGAGCAGTTCTTC; cdr3_aa: CASSLGGGMSGESYNEQFF
cdr3_length: 15; v_call: TRBV14; j_call: TRBJ2-7; d_call: TRBD2; cdr3_nt: TGTGCCAGCAGCCCCGGGACTAGCGGGAGGAACGAGCAGTACTTC; cdr3_aa: CASSPGTSGRNEQYF
cdr3_length: 15; v_call: TRBV5-6; j_call: TRBJ1-3; d_call: TRBD1; cdr3_nt: TGTGCCAGCAGCCGCGGACAGGGGAGTGGAAACACCATATATTTT; cdr3_aa: CASSRGQGSGNTIYF
cdr3_length: 14; v_call: TRBV6-5; j_call: TRBJ1-6; d_call: TRBD1; cdr3_nt: TGTGCCACCGTGACAGGGTGGGGGATTTCACCCCTCCACTTT; cdr3_aa: CATVTGWGISPLHF
cdr3_length: 15; v_call: TRBV5-1; j_call: TRBJ1-1; d_call: NA; cdr3_nt: TGCGCCAGCAGCTTGGAGGCGGGCCTCCACTCTGAAGCTTTCTTT; cdr3_aa: CASSLEAGLHSEAFF
cdr3_length: 16; v_call: TRBV5-1; j_call: TRBJ2-5; d_call: TRBD1; cdr3_nt: TGCGCCAGCAGCTTGCTGGGACAGGGGATTTCAGAGACCCAGTACTTC; cdr3_aa: CASSLLGQGISETQYF
cdr3_length: 19; v_call: TRBV29-1; j_call: TRBJ2-7; d_call: TRBD2; cdr3_nt: TGCAGCATTCTTATCCTCCCCCCGGGAGTTGGACTAGCGGGAGACGAGCAGTACTTC; cdr3_aa: CSILILPPGVGLAGDEQYF
cdr3_length: 15; v_call: TRBV30; j_call: TRBJ2-6; d_call: NA; cdr3_nt: TGTGCCTGGAGTGAGAGGGGATTCGGGGCCAACGTCCTGACTTTC; cdr3_aa: CAWSERGFGANVLTF